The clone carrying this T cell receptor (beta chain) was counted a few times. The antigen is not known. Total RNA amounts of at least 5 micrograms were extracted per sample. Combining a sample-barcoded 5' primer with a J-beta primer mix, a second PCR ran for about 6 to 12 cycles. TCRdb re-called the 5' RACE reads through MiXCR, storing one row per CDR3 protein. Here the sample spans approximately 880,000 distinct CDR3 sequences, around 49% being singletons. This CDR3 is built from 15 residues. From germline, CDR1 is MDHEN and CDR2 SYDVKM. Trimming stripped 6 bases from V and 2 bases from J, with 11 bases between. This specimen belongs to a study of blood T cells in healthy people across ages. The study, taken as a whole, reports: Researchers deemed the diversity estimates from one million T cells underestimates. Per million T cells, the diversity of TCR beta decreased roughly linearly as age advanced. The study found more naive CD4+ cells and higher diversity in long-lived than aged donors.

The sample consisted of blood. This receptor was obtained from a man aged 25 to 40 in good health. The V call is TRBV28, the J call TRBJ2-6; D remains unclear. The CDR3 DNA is TGTGCCAGCAGCGACGCAGAGGCTGGGGCCAACGTCCTGACTTTC. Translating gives CASSDAEAGANVLTF.